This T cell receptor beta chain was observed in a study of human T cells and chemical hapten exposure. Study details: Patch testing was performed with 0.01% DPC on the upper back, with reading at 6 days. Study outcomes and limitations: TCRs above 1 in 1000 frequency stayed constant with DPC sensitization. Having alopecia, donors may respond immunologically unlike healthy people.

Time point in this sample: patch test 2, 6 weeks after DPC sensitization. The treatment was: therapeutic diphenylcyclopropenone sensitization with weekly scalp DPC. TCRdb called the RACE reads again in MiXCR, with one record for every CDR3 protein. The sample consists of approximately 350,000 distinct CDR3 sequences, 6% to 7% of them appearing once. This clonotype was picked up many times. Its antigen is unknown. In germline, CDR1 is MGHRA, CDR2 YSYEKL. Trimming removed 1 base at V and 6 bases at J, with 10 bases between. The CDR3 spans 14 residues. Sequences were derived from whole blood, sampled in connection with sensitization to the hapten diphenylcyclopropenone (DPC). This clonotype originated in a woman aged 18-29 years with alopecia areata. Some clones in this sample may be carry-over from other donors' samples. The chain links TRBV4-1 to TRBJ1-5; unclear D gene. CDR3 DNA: TGCGCCAGCAGCCAAGGGGAGGGCAGTCAGCCCCAGCATTTT. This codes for CASSQGEGSQPQHF.